One and the same sample provided the 27 T cell receptor beta chains below, sequenced in a study of T cells in Graves' hyperthyroidism and ophthalmopathy (dated by TCRdb to the late 2010s). Receptor libraries were prepared by multiplex PCR. Instrument on record: Illumina HiSeq 2000. The TCR beta CDR3 regions were amplified from RNA transcripts. For the first round of RT-PCR on the TCR CDR3, the HTBI primer set was used together with the Qiagen OneStep RT-PCR kit. TCRdb itself trimmed the public reads at Q25 with fastp, ran MiXCR and retained productive beta chains. For every CDR3 protein sequence, its rows merge into one entry that carries the most common genes and DNA. This sample holds hundreds of thousands of distinct CDR3 sequences; roughly 14% were observed only once. The ten largest account for about 4.5% of the sample. Material: blood. The receptors shown here come from a woman between 35 and 50 years old with Graves' ophthalmopathy.

This clonotype was observed a few times. V and J are TRBV14 and TRBJ2-7; TRBD1 might be the D (5 bases). V lost 0 bases and J 3 bases, leaving 18 bases between the germline ends. The CDR3 is 17 amino acids. The V gene's germline CDR1 is SGHDN and CDR2 FVKESK. The CDR3 reads CASSQDSRAGPVYEQYF. The CDR3 bases are TGTGCCAGCAGCCAAGATTCCAGGGCAGGTCCGGTCTACGAGCAGTACTTC.

This clonotype came up many times. The chain employs TRBV20-1 and TRBJ2-7, with D unclear. Per the germline V gene, CDR1 is DFQATT and CDR2 is SNEGSKA (reference sequence). The V and J ends lost 5 bases and 1 base respectively, with 15 bases between them. The CDR3 totals 14 residues. Written as DNA, the CDR3 is TGCAGTGCTTCGCAGTTGGTCACTTCCTACGAGCAGTACTTC. Its translation: CSASQLVTSYEQYF.

This clonotype was counted at least ten times. The V gene is TRBV15, the J gene TRBJ1-2; TRBD1 might be the D (6 bases). This CDR3 is 18 amino acids long. The V gene's germline CDR1 is LNHNV and CDR2 YYDKDF (reference sequence). Trimming removed 3 bases from V and 3 bases from J, with 23 bases in between. In nucleotides, the CDR3 is TGTGCCACCAGCAGCGCGTACAAGACAGGATTACCTGACTATGGCTACACCTTC. As protein: CATSSAYKTGLPDYGYTF.

In its sample, this clonotype was seen many times. This chain links TRBV7-9 with TRBJ1-5; no clear D. Germline values: CDR1 SEHNR, CDR2 FQNEAQ (reference sequence). The V end lost 5 bases, the J end lost 7 bases, and 9 bases lay between the germline ends. The CDR3 sequence is 12 residues long. The DNA for the CDR3 is TGTGCCAGCAGCATCGACACGCAGCCCCAGCATTTT. Its protein is CASSIDTQPQHF.

This clonotype occurred many times. V usage is TRBV20-1 and J usage is TRBJ2-7; 9 bases align to TRBD2. The CDR3 runs 13 residues. In germline, CDR1 is DFQATT, CDR2 SNEGSKA (reference sequence). The trim removed 5 bases at V and 7 bases at J, leaving 9 bases unmatched. In nucleotides, the CDR3 is TGCAGTGCTCCACTAGCGGGCCCGGGGGAGCAGTACTTC. It codes for CSAPLAGPGEQYF.

This clonotype appeared many times. The CDR3 DNA reads as TGTGCCAGCGGAACAGGCGTAATGAACACTGAAGCTTTCTTT. This codes for CASGTGVMNTEAFF. This chain uses TRBV12-3 or TRBV12-4 with TRBJ1-1; tentatively, D is TRBD1 (5 bases). The CDR3 extends over 14 amino acids. V dropped 8 bases and J dropped 0 bases, with 13 bases sitting between them.

The chain joins TRBV3-1 to TRBJ2-7; possibly TRBD2 for D (6 bases). Per germline, CDR1 LGHDT and CDR2 YNNKEL (reference sequence). This CDR3 spans 14 amino acids. The V end was cut by 4 bases, the J end by 4 bases, with 14 bases between. The CDR3 reads CASSPERVIYEQYF. The DNA of the CDR3 is TGTGCCAGCAGCCCAGAGCGGGTGATTTACGAGCAGTACTTC.

The V and J genes are TRBV5-1 and TRBJ2-7; no reliable D call. V was shortened by 1 base and J by 6 bases, with 14 bases between the two germline ends. Looked up from germline, CDR1 is SGHRS and CDR2 is YFSETQ. The CDR3 runs 14 residues. The CDR3 bases are TGCGCCAGCAGCTTGTCCCCAGGTTTGGGCGAGCAGTACTTC. This codes for CASSLSPGLGEQYF.

This clonotype was detected ten times or more. The chain employs TRBV7-9 and TRBJ2-7, with 9 bases aligning to TRBD2. CDR3 size: 14 residues. The V gene's germline CDR1 is SEHNR and CDR2 FQNEAQ (reference sequence). The J segment lost 6 bases and the V segment lost 5 bases, leaving 8 bases of the junction unmatched. CDR3 sequence: CASSLGLALSEQYF. In DNA form, the CDR3 reads TGTGCCAGCAGCCTAGGACTAGCGCTTTCCGAGCAGTACTTC.

V is TRBV18 and J is TRBJ1-1; D might be TRBD1 (6 bases). Trimming stripped 3 bases from V and 4 bases from J, with 12 bases between. Looked up from germline, CDR1 is KGHSH and CDR2 is LQKENI. This CDR3 comprises 14 residues. The CDR3 sequence is CASSPAGAVTEAFF. The DNA of the CDR3 is TGTGCCAGCTCACCGGCAGGGGCGGTCACTGAAGCTTTCTTT. The full variable domain, rest sourced from reference TRBV18 and TRBJ1-1, is NAGVMQNPRHLVRRRGQEARLRCSPMKGHSHVYWYRQLPEEGLKFMVYLQKENIIDESGMPKERFSAEFPKEGPSILRIQQVVRGDSAAYFCASSPAGAVTEAFFGQGTRLTVV.

The CDR3, as DNA: TGTGCCAGCAGCTGGGCGGAGACCCAGCCCCAGCATTTT. This encodes CASSWAETQPQHF. J is TRBJ1-5 and V is TRBV7-2; D call uncertain. Trimming cost V 4 bases and J 7 bases, with 11 bases left between them. There are 13 residues in the CDR3. Looked up from germline, CDR1 is SGHTA and CDR2 is FQGNSA.

This clonotype was seen a few times. DNA for the CDR3: TGTGCCAGCTCACAGGACGGAACTCCTGAAGCTTTCTTT. It codes for CASSQDGTPEAFF. The V call is TRBV18, the J call TRBJ1-1; no firm D call. Germline V CDR1 and CDR2: KGHSH, LQKENI. This CDR3 region has 13 residues. V lost 4 bases, J lost 6 bases, and 12 bases lay in between.

Many counts were recorded for this clonotype. V usage is TRBV6-1 and J usage is TRBJ2-2, with TRBD1 as a possible D gene (6 bases). The V gene's germline CDR1 is MNHNS and CDR2 SASEGT. CDR3 size: 13 residues. Trimming took 6 bases from V and 7 from J, leaving 12 bases between them. CDR3 protein: CASSAGVIGELFF. The CDR3 DNA sequence: TGTGCCAGCAGCGCAGGGGTCATCGGGGAGCTGTTTTTT.

The table lists this clonotype with many counts. The chain carries TRBV27 and TRBJ2-2, with 8 bases that match TRBD1. The CDR3 runs to 17 residues. Germline V gene lookup returns CDR1 MNHEY and CDR2 SMNVEV (reference sequence). The V gene end was trimmed by 11 bases and the J gene end by 1 base; junction bases not matched to a gene: 15. CDR3 loop: CASSGAGGFLNTGELFF. The CDR3 DNA is TGTGCCTCCTCAGGCGCAGGGGGCTTTCTGAACACCGGGGAGCTGTTTTTT.

This clonotype was seen a few times. The gene calls are TRBV20-1 and TRBJ1-3; D is unclear. Trimming removed 0 bases at V and 4 bases at J, with 7 bases between. Germline loops: CDR1 DFQATT, CDR2 SNEGSKA (reference sequence). The CDR3 has 13 amino acids. The DNA of the CDR3 is TGCAGTGCTAGAGACAGTTACGGAAACACCATATATTTT. Its translation is CSARDSYGNTIYF.

This clonotype was observed many times. CDR3 in amino acids: CSARGSNWLQETQYF. Written as DNA, the CDR3 is TGCAGTGCTAGAGGTAGTAACTGGCTCCAAGAGACCCAGTACTTC. The rearrangement joins TRBV20-1 to TRBJ2-5; D gene unclear. The V gene's germline CDR1 is DFQATT and CDR2 SNEGSKA (reference sequence). V shed 1 base and J shed 1 base, with 13 bases lying between them. The CDR3 contains 15 residues.

The sample holds many counts of this clonotype. The V gene is TRBV29-1, the J gene TRBJ1-2, with D unresolved. The germline V gene encodes CDR1 SQVTM and CDR2 ANQGSEA. This CDR3 spans 11 amino acids. V lost 4 bases and J 4 bases, leaving 7 bases between the germline ends. The CDR3, as DNA: TGCAGCGTTGTGGCCTCCTATGGCTACACCTTC. Translating it yields CSVVASYGYTF.

This clonotype occurred many times. The rearrangement joins TRBV2 to TRBJ2-2; 8 bases match TRBD1. Germline CDR1 is SNHLY and CDR2 is FYNNEI. V shed 6 bases and J 6 bases; nucleotides not matched to a gene: 9. The CDR3 is 15 amino acids. The CDR3, as DNA: TGTGCCAGCAGGGACAGGGAGTTTGGCGCCGGGGAGCTGTTTTTT. Its protein product is CASRDREFGAGELFF.

This clonotype was observed at least ten times. This chain joins TRBV28 and TRBJ2-5, with TRBD2 identical over 8 bases. The CDR3 runs to 16 residues. The germline CDR1 and CDR2 sequences are MDHEN and SYDVKM. V lost 2 bases to trimming and J lost 5 bases; unmatched junction nucleotides: 10. CDR3 region: CASSLTGTRREETQYF. In DNA form, the CDR3 reads TGTGCCAGCAGTTTAACCGGGACTAGGCGAGAGGAGACCCAGTACTTC.

This clonotype was detected many times. V usage is TRBV19 and J usage is TRBJ2-2; TRBD1 agrees at 8 bases. Trimming at V came to 5 bases and at J to 5 bases, leaving 10 bases not matched to a gene. The CDR3 has 16 amino acids. Germline-derived CDR1 and CDR2 are LNHDA and SQIVND (reference sequence). CDR3 DNA: TGTGCCAGTAGTTCACCAGGGGGCGGATGGACCGGGGAGCTGTTTTTT. Encoded protein: CASSSPGGGWTGELFF.

The chain links TRBV28 to TRBJ2-6, with 10 nucleotides matching TRBD2. CDR1 and CDR2 (germline): MDHEN, SYDVKM. The V and J ends lost 5 bases and 4 bases, in that order; junction bases with no gene match: 14. The CDR3 has 19 amino acids. The CDR3 bases are TGTGCCAGCAGTCCTTCGGAGCGGGAGGGCCTAACGGGGGCCAACGTCCTGACTTTC. As protein: CASSPSEREGLTGANVLTF.

V gene TRBV20-1 combines with J gene TRBJ2-7; 8 bases are shared with TRBD1. The trim removed 3 bases at V and 1 base at J, leaving 8 bases unmatched. Germline assignment: CDR1 DFQATT and CDR2 SNEGSKA (reference sequence). This CDR3 comprises 15 residues. CDR3 loop: CSASRVQGASYEQYF. Here the CDR3 DNA reads TGCAGTGCTAGTCGGGTCCAGGGGGCTTCCTACGAGCAGTACTTC.

This clonotype was counted many times. The chain couples TRBV7-2 to TRBJ2-7; TRBD1 matches 7 bases. The CDR3 consists of 14 residues. Unmatched junction bases numbered 12, after V lost 7 bases and J lost 6 bases. Germline-derived CDR1 and CDR2 are SGHTA and FQGNSA. The CDR3 loop is CASNQRDSLLEQYF. The CDR3 nucleotides read TGTGCCAGCAACCAAAGGGACAGCCTACTCGAGCAGTACTTC.

This chain uses TRBV6-1 with TRBJ2-7, with D perhaps matching TRBD2 (5 bases). The CDR3 sequence is 14 residues long. Germline lookup yields CDR1 MNHNS and CDR2 SASEGT. V was shortened by 9 bases and J by 2 bases, with 17 bases between the two germline ends. The CDR3 loop reads CASKPREGPYEQYF. In nucleotides, the CDR3 is TGTGCCAGTAAACCCCGGGAAGGGCCCTACGAGCAGTACTTC.

This clonotype was counted many times. The chain has TRBV12-3 or TRBV12-4 and TRBJ2-3; tentatively, D is TRBD1 or TRBD2 (5 bases each). CDR3 length equals 17 residues. V was cut by 7 bases and J by 0 bases, with 20 bases left in between. CDR3 sequence: CASTRGPGGPSTDTQYF. The CDR3 DNA sequence: TGTGCCAGCACCCGGGGACCCGGAGGCCCTAGCACAGATACGCAGTATTTT.

This clonotype was seen repeatedly, ten times or more. This chain links TRBV20-1 with TRBJ2-5; D is ambiguous. The CDR3 runs 15 residues. CDR1 DFQATT and CDR2 SNEGSKA come from the germline V gene (reference sequence). Trimming cost V 2 bases and J 7 bases, with 20 bases left between them. CDR3 protein: CSARPLSGDSVTQYF. The CDR3 DNA is TGCAGTGCTAGACCTCTGTCAGGTGATTCCGTGACCCAGTACTTC.

The V call is TRBV13, the J call TRBJ1-1; maybe TRBD1 (6 bases). Germline-derived CDR1 and CDR2 are PRHDT and FYEKMQ (reference sequence). The length of the CDR3 is 14 residues. Trimming shortened V by 4 bases and J by 3 bases, and 12 bases separated the two germline ends. The CDR3 loop is CASSSPQGYTEAFF. CDR3 coding DNA: TGTGCCAGCAGCTCCCCACAGGGCTACACTGAAGCTTTCTTT. The entire variable domain, with the rest obtained from reference TRBV13 and TRBJ1-1, is as follows: AAGVIQSPRHLIKEKRETATLKCYPIPRHDTVYWYQQGPGQDPQFLISFYEKMQSDKGSIPDRFSAQQFSDYHSELNMSSLELGDSALYFCASSSPQGYTEAFFGQGTRLTVV.